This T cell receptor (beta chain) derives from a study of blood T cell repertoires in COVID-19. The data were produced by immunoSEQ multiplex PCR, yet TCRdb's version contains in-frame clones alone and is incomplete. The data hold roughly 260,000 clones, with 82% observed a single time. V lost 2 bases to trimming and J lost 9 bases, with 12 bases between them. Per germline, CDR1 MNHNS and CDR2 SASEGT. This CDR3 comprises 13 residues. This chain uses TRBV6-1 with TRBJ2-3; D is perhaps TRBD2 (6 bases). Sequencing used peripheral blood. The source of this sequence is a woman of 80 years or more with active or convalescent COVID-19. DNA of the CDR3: TGTGCCAGCAGTGAAATAATCCGGGGGACGCAGTATTTT. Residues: CASSEIIRGTQYF.